This record concerns one T cell receptor (beta chain) sequence. This specimen belongs to a study of blood T cell repertoires in COVID-19. Study at large: The samples span acute and convalescent COVID-19 from the United States, Italy and Spain. Nucleic acid was either cDNA or gDNA, and it came from T cells, B-cell-depleted T cells, or PBMCs.

CDR3 length: 15 amino acids. Original processing notes: How many nucleated cells were present was estimated from reference gene primer amplification. Some clones are missing from TCRdb's copy, which holds only in-frame ones; the method was immunoSEQ multiplex PCR. That table is the source of V, J and clone size, and D and trimming were worked out from the DNA. This table holds roughly 30,000 clones, 65% to 70% found once. This chain uses TRBV21-1 with TRBJ1-5; the table's D call of TRBD1 was not tested on the DNA. TRBV21-1 is given as a pseudogene. The sample consisted of peripheral blood. The receptor was derived from a human donor in a cohort sampled during active COVID-19. The CDR3 bases are TGTGCCAGCAGCAAAGAGGGGGCAGGGGGACAGCCCCAGCATTTT. This encodes CASSKEGAGGQPQHF.